The sequence of this T cell receptor beta chain was determined in a study of T cells in Graves' hyperthyroidism and ophthalmopathy. Study-wide results and caveats: Ophthalmopathy cases were set apart from stable hyperthyroidism by a 13 V-J model.

The CDR3 runs 18 residues. CDR1 and CDR2 (germline): SGHNT, YENEEA. J lost 5 bases, V lost 3 bases, and 16 bases had no gene match. Diagnoses used clinical symptoms, serum thyroxine and TRAb, thyroid ultrasound and orbital computed tomography. Initially, at the first diagnosis of hyperthyroidism and before any ophthalmopathy symptoms, blood was sampled. Using 10 ml of fresh peripheral blood, PBMCs were prepared. Amplified regions were TCR beta CDR3 sequences from RNA transcripts. HTBI primers were the set used in a first-round RT-PCR of the TCR CDR3. TCRdb re-analysed the multiplex PCR reads in MiXCR, keeping a single row per CDR3 protein. The sample comprises 250,000 to 300,000 distinct CDR3 sequences, roughly 15% of which are singletons, and less than 15% rests with the top ten. This clonotype was counted many times. Antigen specificity is unknown.

Sequenced input: blood. This clonotype was obtained from a middle-aged woman with Graves' hyperthyroidism that later progressed to Graves' ophthalmopathy. The chain couples TRBV11-3 to TRBJ2-1; 7 positions agree with TRBD2. CDR3 nucleotide sequence: TGTGCCAGCAGCTTTGGTCGTTTTAGCGGGTGGACTAACAATGAGCAGTTCTTC. Translation: CASSFGRFSGWTNNEQFF.